This T cell receptor beta chain was obtained from a study of shared clonotypes between healthy human individuals. The method was immunoSEQ multiplex PCR; TCRdb's version includes in-frame clones alone and lacks a portion of them. Among around 2.1 million clones, approximately 96% were seen once, and the ten largest hold around 0.13%. Findings of the study overall: Against clonotypes common to all four donors, non-shared ones had lower generation probabilities. On the whole, naive subsets had larger estimated richness than memory subsets had. A small donor pool kept down the genetic and exposure-history diversity that was represented.

As to this clone: Its target is not known.

Partitioning of CD4+ cells yielded a CD45RA+ naive subset and a CD45RA-negative memory subset. V lost 8 bases and J lost 6, with 16 bases in between. Germline V CDR1 and CDR2: MDHEN, SYDVKM. This CDR3 comprises 13 residues. The sample consisted of naive CD4+ T cells sorted from blood. The subset was: CD45RA+ positively selected. This sequence was found in a man in his late teens or twenties in good health. The rearrangement links TRBV28 to TRBJ1-2; possibly TRBD1 for D (6 bases). CDR3 DNA sequence: TGTGCCAGCGGCTTCCAAGGGGGTCATGGCTACACCTTC. This encodes CASGFQGGHGYTF.